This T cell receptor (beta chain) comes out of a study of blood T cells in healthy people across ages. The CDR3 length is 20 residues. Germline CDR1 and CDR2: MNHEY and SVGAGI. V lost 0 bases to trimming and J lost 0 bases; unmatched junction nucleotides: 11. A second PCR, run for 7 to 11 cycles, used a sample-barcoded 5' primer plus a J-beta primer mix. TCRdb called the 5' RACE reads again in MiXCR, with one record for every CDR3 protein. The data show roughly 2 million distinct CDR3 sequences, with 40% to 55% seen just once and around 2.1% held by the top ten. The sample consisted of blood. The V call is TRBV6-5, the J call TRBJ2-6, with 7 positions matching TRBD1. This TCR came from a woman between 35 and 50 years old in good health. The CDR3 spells CASSYSIGQETISGANVLTF. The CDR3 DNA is TGTGCCAGCAGTTACTCGATTGGACAGGAGACCATCTCTGGGGCCAACGTCCTGACTTTC.